This T cell receptor beta chain is drawn from a study of shared clonotypes between healthy human individuals. Looking at the study overall: The study drew on a couple of women and a few men aged 18 to 49 as donors.

TCRdb's table, derived via immunoSEQ multiplex PCR, lists solely in-frame clones and lacks some. The repertoire includes 2 million to 2.5 million clones, 93% of them detected once, and approximately 0.37% sits in the top ten. Germline V gene lookup returns CDR1 SGDLS and CDR2 YYNGEE. The CDR3 loop spans 13 amino acids. With 0 bases removed from V and 2 bases from J, the gap between germline ends came to 4 bases. Of note for this clone: Other DNA sequences from this sample encode an identical CDR3 as well.

The sample taken for sequencing was naive CD4+ T cells from PBMCs. The subset was: CD45RA+ positively selected. This chain links TRBV9 with TRBJ2-3; D is unresolved. This sequence was found in a man younger than 35 in good health. Some clones in this sample may be carry-over from other donors' samples. The CDR3: CASSVGNTDTQYF. DNA for the CDR3: TGTGCCAGCAGCGTAGGCAACACAGATACGCAGTATTTT. Together with reference TRBV9 and TRBJ2-3, the CDR3 gives the full variable domain: DSGVTQTPKHLITATGQRVTLRCSPRSGDLSVYWYQQSLDQGLQFLIQYYNGEERAKGNILERFSAQQFPDLHSELNLSSLELGDSALYFCASSVGNTDTQYFGPGTRLTVL.